This is a list of T cell receptor beta chains from one sample in a study of Graves' ophthalmopathy and Graves' hyperthyroidism. TCRdb re-derived calls from the multiplex PCR reads in MiXCR, one entry per CDR3 protein. The table records about 380,000 distinct CDR3 sequences, roughly 15% of them present only once. Sequences were obtained from peripheral blood. These TCRs come from a woman aged 18-29 years with stable Graves' hyperthyroidism. Each CDR3 is given with its conserved first and last residue. Each record gives: clone size, J gene, D gene, V gene, CDR3 DNA, CDR3 protein. The D gene is left open where the match is weak. A row's size may be missing; if present it is once, few, many or a size class.

-	TRBJ1-1	-	TRBV5-4	TGTGCCAGCAGCTCGAGTATCACTGAAGCTTTCTTT	CASSSSITEAFF
few	TRBJ1-2	-	TRBV13	TGTGCCAGCAGCTACCAACACGGCGGCAGGCAACGTTATGGCTACACCTTC	CASSYQHGGRQRYGYTF
many	TRBJ1-2	-	TRBV24-1	TGTGCCACCAGTGACGGGAGCCGAGGCTCTGGCTACACCTTC	CATSDGSRGSGYTF
many	TRBJ1-6	-	TRBV6-5	TGTGCCAGCAGTTACTCGGGGCAGCCCTTAAGGACACCCCTCCACTTT	CASSYSGQPLRTPLHF
many	TRBJ1-1	-	TRBV12-3/TRBV12-4	TGTGCCAGCAGTTTGTTAGAGGGGAGGACTGAAGCTTTCTTT	CASSLLEGRTEAFF
many	TRBJ2-3	TRBD2	TRBV11-2	TGTGCCAGCAGCCCATTAGCGGGGGGCACAGATACGCAGTATTTT	CASSPLAGGTDTQYF
-	TRBJ1-2	-	TRBV28	TGTGCCAGCAGCGTCCGACTGTCTCGCGATGGCTACACCTTC	CASSVRLSRDGYTF
many	TRBJ1-1	TRBD1	TRBV10-3	TGTGCCACCAACAGGGGCGAGGGTTTGAACACTGAAGCTTTCTTT	CATNRGEGLNTEAFF
-	TRBJ1-5	-	TRBV4-1	TGCGCCAGCAGCCAAGATAGAACAGGGCCTCAGCCCCAGCATTTT	CASSQDRTGPQPQHF
many	TRBJ1-1	-	TRBV6-2/TRBV6-3	TGTGCCAGCAGTTACTCGACAGAGGGGAATGAAGCTTTCTTT	CASSYSTEGNEAFF
-	TRBJ1-1	-	TRBV7-9	TGTGCCAACAGCTTAGGTTCTCAGGGCTCTGAAGCTTTCTTT	CANSLGSQGSEAFF
few	TRBJ2-7	-	TRBV3-1	TGTGCCAGCGGATTTTTCTCCTACGAGCAGTACTTC	CASGFFSYEQYF
-	TRBJ2-5	TRBD2	TRBV6-1	TGTGCCAGCAGTGTAGCGGGGGGGCGGGTGCCTCGGGAGACCCAGTACTTC	CASSVAGGRVPRETQYF
few	TRBJ2-7	-	TRBV18	TGTGCCAGCTCCCGCTCCGGGACCGGCGCCTCCTACGAGCAGTACTTC	CASSRSGTGASYEQYF
few	TRBJ1-5	-	TRBV12-3/TRBV12-4	TGTGCCAGCAGTTATCGGAGAGGTGGCGTTAGCAATCAGCCCCAGCATTTT	CASSYRRGGVSNQPQHF
-	TRBJ1-2	-	TRBV19	TGTGCCAGTAACCCTTTCAGGGACTATGGCTACACCTTC	CASNPFRDYGYTF
-	TRBJ1-2	-	TRBV5-1	TGCGCCAGCAGCTGGGGGGGCCATTGGGCAGGCGAAAACTATGGCTACACCTTC	CASSWGGHWAGENYGYTF